The clone carrying this T cell receptor beta chain occurred a few times. What it recognizes is unknown. Documented treatment: roughly 11-day PBMC culture with coronavirus spike peptide pools or control peptides (ViraFEST assay). Positive tests by PCR, dated March to December 2020, predated US Alpha, Beta and Delta variants. This CDR3 has 15 residues. Per the germline V gene, CDR1 is MNHNS and CDR2 is SASEGT. With 1 base removed from V and 11 bases from J, the gap between germline ends came to 18 bases. Scientists ran DNA taken from cultured CD4+ T cells through the Oncomine TCR Beta short-read assay for sequencing. A single record per CDR3 protein comes from TCRdb applying MiXCR to the PCR reads. Seen here are some 19,000 distinct CDR3 sequences, approximately 40% observed once, and the top ten hold roughly 13%. These data originate in a study of vaccination and CD4 T cells after COVID-19. As for the study in general: The cells were exposed to overlapping spike peptides originating from SARS-CoV-2, HCoV-NL63, HCoV-OC43 and HCoV-229E for stimulation.

Study-wide points: Spike mono-reactivity was evident in 304 of the 307 vaccine-specific clones derived from convalescent patients. Median SARS-CoV-2-reactive clonotypes rose from roughly 22 to 38, not significantly.

The receptor's source is a human donor with COVID-19. V usage is TRBV6-1 and J usage is TRBJ1-5, with unresolved D. The sample taken for sequencing was cultured CD4+ T cells from blood. CDR3 amino acids: CASSEGALSTQAQHF. CDR3 coding DNA: TGTGCCAGCAGTGAAGGAGCTCTCTCCACTCAAGCCCAGCATTTT.